These 5 T cell receptor beta chains came from one sample sequenced in a study of shared clonotypes between healthy human individuals. Here immunoSEQ multiplex PCR was the method, and the copy in TCRdb shows in-frame clones only, minus some. The sample contains just over 2,000,000 clones, around 95% of which appear only once. The source material was naive CD4+ T cells sorted from blood. Specified subset: CD45RA+ positively selected. Every receptor here comes from a man between 18 and 35 years old in good health.

V gene TRBV2 combines with J gene TRBJ1-4; D might be TRBD1 (6 bases). CDR1 is SNHLY, CDR2 FYNNEI, per germline. V dropped 8 bases and J dropped 0 bases, with 10 bases sitting between them. This CDR3 region has 14 residues. CDR3 bases: TGTGCCAGCCGACAGGCGGCAACTAATGAAAAACTGTTTTTT. It yields the protein CASRQAATNEKLFF.

The V call is TRBV28, the J call TRBJ2-2, with a possible D match to TRBD2 (6 bases). Germline CDR1 and CDR2: MDHEN and SYDVKM. Between the trimmed V and J ends, which lost 6 bases and 1 base, there was a span of 12 bases. The CDR3 is 15 amino acids. In DNA form, the CDR3 reads TGTGCCAGCAGCGACGGGAGTCTGAACACCGGGGAGCTGTTTTTT. This translates into CASSDGSLNTGELFF.

The chain recombines TRBV2 with TRBJ2-5; D is possibly TRBD2 (6 bases). Germline assignment: CDR1 SNHLY and CDR2 FYNNEI. Deletions cut 7 bases from V and 1 base from J, with 16 bases between. The length of the CDR3 is 15 residues. CDR3 bases: TGTGCCAGCACTGGGGAGCGGGCGGGCCAAGAGACCCAGTACTTC. As protein: CASTGERAGQETQYF.

As regards this clone: This may be a read error, as it is one base from a much larger clone. The CDR3 protein is CASSEVRVSERYF. The CDR3 nucleotides read TGTGCCAGCAGTGAAGTCAGGGTGAGCGAGCGGTACTTC. V gene TRBV2 combines with J gene TRBJ2-7; perhaps TRBD1 as D (5 bases). Per germline, CDR1 SNHLY and CDR2 FYNNEI. The CDR3 is 13 amino acids.

J is TRBJ1-2 and V is TRBV28; 10 nucleotides match TRBD1. The CDR3 is 17 residues long. J was trimmed by 7 bases and V by 6 bases; bases with no gene match: 17. Germline values: CDR1 MDHEN, CDR2 SYDVKM. CDR3 sequence (DNA): TGTGCCAGCAGGGAGGGCCGGGACAGGGGTAGGCTCGGTGGCTACACCTTC. Its protein is CASREGRDRGRLGGYTF.